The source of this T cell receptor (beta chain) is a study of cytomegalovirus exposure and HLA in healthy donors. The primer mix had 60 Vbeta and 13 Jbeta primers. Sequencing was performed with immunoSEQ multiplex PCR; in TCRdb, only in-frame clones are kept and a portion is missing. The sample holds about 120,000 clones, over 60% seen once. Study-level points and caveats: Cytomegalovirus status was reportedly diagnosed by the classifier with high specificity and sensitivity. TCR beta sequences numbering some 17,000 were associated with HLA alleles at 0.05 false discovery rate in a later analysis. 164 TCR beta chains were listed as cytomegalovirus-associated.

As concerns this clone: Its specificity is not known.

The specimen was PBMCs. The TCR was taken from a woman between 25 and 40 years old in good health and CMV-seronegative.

In DNA form, the CDR3 reads TGCGCCAGCAGCTTAGGACAGTCTAATTCACCCCTCCACTTT. It encodes CASSLGQSNSPLHF. This chain connects TRBV5-1 to TRBJ1-6, with a possible D match to TRBD1 (6 bases). Germline loops: CDR1 SGHRS, CDR2 YFSETQ. The CDR3 contains 14 residues. Trimming took off 2 bases at V and 6 bases at J, with 9 bases between the two ends. The full variable domain, completed using reference TRBV5-1 and TRBJ1-6, is KAGVTQTPRYLIKTRGQQVTLSCSPISGHRSVSWYQQTPGQGLQFLFEYFSETQRNKGNFPGRFSGRQFSNSRSEMNVSTLELGDSALYLCASSLGQSNSPLHFGNGTRLTVT.